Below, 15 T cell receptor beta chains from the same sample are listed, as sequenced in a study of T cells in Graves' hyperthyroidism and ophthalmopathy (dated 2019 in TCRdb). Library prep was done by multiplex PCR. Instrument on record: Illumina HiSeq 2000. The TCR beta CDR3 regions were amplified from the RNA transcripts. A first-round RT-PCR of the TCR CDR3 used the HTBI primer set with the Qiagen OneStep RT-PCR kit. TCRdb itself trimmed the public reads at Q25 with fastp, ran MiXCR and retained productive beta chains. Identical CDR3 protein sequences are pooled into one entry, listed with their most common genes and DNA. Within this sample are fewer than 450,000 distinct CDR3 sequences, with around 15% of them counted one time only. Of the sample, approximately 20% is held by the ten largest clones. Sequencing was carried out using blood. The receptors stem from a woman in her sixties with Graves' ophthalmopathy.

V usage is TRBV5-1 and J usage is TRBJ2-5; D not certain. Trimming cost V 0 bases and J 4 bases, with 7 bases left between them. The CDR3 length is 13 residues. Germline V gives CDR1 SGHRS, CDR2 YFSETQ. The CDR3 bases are TGCGCCAGCAGCTTGGTGGCTATAGAGACCCAGTACTTC. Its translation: CASSLVAIETQYF.

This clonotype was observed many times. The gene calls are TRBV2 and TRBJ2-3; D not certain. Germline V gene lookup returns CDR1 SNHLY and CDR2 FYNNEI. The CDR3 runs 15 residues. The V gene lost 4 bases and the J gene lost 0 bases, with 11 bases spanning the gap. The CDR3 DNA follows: TGTGCCAGCAGTGGGCTGAGCGTTAGCACAGATACGCAGTATTTT. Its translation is CASSGLSVSTDTQYF.

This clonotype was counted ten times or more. The CDR3 loop reads CASSLGGQTETQYF. CDR3 coding DNA: TGTGCCAGCAGCTTAGGTGGGCAGACAGAGACCCAGTACTTC. This rearrangement joins TRBV7-2 to TRBJ2-5; D is unresolved. Per the germline V gene, CDR1 is SGHTA and CDR2 is FQGNSA. V was shortened by 1 base and J by 4 bases, with 10 bases between the two germline ends. CDR3 length: 14 residues. The whole variable domain, filled in from reference TRBV7-2 and TRBJ2-5, reads GAGVSQSPSNKVTEKGKDVELRCDPISGHTALYWYRQSLGQGLEFLIYFQGNSAPDKSGLPSDRFSAERTGGSVSTLTIQRTQQEDSAVYLCASSLGGQTETQYFGPGTRLLVL.

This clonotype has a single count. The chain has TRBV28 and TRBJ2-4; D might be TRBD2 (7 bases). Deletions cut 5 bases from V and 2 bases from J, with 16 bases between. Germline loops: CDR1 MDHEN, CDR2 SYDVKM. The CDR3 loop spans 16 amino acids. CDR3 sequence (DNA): TGTGCCAGCAGTCACCTGGGGGGGCATACCAAAAACATTCAGTACTTC. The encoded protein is CASSHLGGHTKNIQYF.

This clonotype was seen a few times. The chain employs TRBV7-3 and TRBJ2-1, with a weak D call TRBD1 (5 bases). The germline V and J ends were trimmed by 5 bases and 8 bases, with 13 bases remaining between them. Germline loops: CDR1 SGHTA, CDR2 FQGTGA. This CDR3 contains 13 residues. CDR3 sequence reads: CASSLFQGHEQFF. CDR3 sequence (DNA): TGTGCCAGCAGCCTCTTCCAGGGCCATGAGCAGTTCTTC.

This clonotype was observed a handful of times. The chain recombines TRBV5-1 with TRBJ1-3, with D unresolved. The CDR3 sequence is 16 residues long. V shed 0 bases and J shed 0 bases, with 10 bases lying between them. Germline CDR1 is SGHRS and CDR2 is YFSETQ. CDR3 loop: CASSLAGTVSGNTIYF. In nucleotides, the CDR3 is TGCGCCAGCAGCTTGGCCGGAACCGTCTCTGGAAACACCATATATTTT.

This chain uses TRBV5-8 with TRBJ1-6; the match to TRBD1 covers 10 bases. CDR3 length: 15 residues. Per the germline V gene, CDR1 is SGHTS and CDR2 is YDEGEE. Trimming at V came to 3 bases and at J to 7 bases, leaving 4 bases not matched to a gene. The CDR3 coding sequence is TGTGCCAGCAGCTCACGGGACAGGGGCAATTCACCCCTCCACTTT. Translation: CASSSRDRGNSPLHF.

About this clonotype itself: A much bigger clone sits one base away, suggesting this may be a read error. This chain's CDR3 is CASSYPRTGTNTGELFF. As DNA, the CDR3 is TGTGCCAGCAGTTACCCTCGGACAGGGACAAACACCGGGGAGCTGTTTTTT. The chain is built from TRBV6-9 and TRBJ2-2; TRBD1 agrees at 8 bases. The V and J ends lost 3 bases and 2 bases, in that order; junction bases with no gene match: 8. This CDR3 region has 17 residues. Germline CDR1 reads MNHGY; CDR2 reads SVAAGI.

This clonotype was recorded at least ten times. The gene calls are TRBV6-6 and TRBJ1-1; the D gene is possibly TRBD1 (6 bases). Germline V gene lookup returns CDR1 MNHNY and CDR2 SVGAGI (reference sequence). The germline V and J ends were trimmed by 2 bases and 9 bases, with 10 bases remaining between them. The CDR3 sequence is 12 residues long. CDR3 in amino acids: CASSYPTGQAFF. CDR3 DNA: TGTGCCAGCAGTTACCCGACAGGACAAGCTTTCTTT.

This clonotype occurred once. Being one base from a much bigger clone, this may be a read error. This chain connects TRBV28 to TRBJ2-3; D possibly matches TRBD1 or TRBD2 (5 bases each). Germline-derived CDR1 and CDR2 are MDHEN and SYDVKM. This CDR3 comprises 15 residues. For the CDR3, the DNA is TGTGCCAGCAGTTTAGCTGGGACCTACACAGATGCGCAGTATTTT. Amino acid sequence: CASSLAGTYTDAQYF.

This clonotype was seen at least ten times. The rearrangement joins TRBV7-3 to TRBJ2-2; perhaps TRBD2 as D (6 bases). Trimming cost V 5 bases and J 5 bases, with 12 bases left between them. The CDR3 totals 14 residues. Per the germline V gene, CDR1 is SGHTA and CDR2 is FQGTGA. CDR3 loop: CASSRQGGTGELFF. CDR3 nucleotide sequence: TGTGCCAGCAGCCGCCAAGGAGGGACCGGGGAGCTGTTTTTT.

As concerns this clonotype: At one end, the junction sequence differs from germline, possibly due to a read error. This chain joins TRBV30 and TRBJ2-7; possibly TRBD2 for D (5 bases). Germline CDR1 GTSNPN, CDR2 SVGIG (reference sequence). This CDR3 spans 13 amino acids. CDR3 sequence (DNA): TGTGCCTGGAGTGTCCGGGATACCTACGAGCAGCACTTC. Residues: CAWSVRDTYEQHF.

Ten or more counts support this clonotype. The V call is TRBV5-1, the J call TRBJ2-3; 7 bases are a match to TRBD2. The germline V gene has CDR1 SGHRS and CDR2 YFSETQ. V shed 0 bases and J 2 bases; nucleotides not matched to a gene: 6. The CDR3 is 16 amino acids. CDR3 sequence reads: CASSLAPLANTDTQYF. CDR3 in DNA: TGCGCCAGCAGCTTGGCCCCACTAGCGAACACAGATACGCAGTATTTT. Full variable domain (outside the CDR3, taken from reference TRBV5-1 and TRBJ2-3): KAGVTQTPRYLIKTRGQQVTLSCSPISGHRSVSWYQQTPGQGLQFLFEYFSETQRNKGNFPGRFSGRQFSNSRSEMNVSTLELGDSALYLCASSLAPLANTDTQYFGPGTRLTVL.

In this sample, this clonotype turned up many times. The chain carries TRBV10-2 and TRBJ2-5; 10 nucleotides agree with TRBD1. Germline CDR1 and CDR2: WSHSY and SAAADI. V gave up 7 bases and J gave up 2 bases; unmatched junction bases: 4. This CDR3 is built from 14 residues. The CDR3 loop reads CASTPGQGQETQYF. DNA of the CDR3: TGCGCCAGCACCCCGGGACAGGGGCAAGAGACCCAGTACTTC.

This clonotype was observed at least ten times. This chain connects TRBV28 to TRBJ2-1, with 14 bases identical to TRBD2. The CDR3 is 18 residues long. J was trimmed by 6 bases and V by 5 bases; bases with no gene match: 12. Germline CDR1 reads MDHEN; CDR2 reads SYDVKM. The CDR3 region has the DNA TGTGCCAGCAGTCCATATTGGGGGACTAGCGGGAGTGCCAATGAGCAGTTCTTC. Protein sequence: CASSPYWGTSGSANEQFF.